Shown below are 27 T cell receptor beta chains from a single sample sequenced in a study of T-cell memory formation after mild COVID-19. TCRdb called the 5' RACE reads again in MiXCR, with one record for every CDR3 protein. This table holds fewer than 600,000 distinct CDR3 sequences, roughly 20% found once. The sequencing sample was made of PBMCs or a T cell subset sorted from them (not recorded which). The receptor source for this set is an adult woman who had mild COVID-19 (a few samples of this study predate the infection). Cell type and time point are not known.

The rearrangement links TRBV7-9 to TRBJ1-1, with D uncertain. The CDR3 totals 12 residues. The ends were cut back, 2 bases at V and 5 bases at J, with 6 bases in the middle. CDR1 SEHNR and CDR2 FQNEAQ come from the germline V gene (reference sequence). The CDR3 loop is CASSLSMTEAFF. The CDR3 nucleotides read TGTGCCAGCAGCTTAAGCATGACTGAAGCTTTCTTT.

This chain uses TRBV20-1 with TRBJ1-2; the D is unclear. The CDR3 runs 13 residues. The germline CDR1 and CDR2 sequences are DFQATT and SNEGSKA (reference sequence). V lost 6 bases to trimming and J lost 2 bases, with 13 bases between them. The DNA for the CDR3 is TGCAGTGCAGACGACACGATGAACTATGGCTACACCTTC. Its protein product is CSADDTMNYGYTF.

The chain recombines TRBV4-1 with TRBJ1-2; D not resolved. The ends were cut back, 3 bases at V and 6 bases at J, with 8 bases in the middle. This CDR3 spans 12 amino acids. CDR1 MGHRA and CDR2 YSYEKL come from the germline V gene. CDR3 DNA sequence: TGCGCCAGCAGCCACCTTGAGGATGGCTACACCTTC. Its translation is CASSHLEDGYTF.

There are many counts of this clonotype. V is TRBV29-1 and J is TRBJ2-1; 9 positions match TRBD2. This CDR3 has 17 residues. The V segment lost 2 bases and the J segment 7 bases; nucleotides outside the gene matches: 15. Germline assignment: CDR1 SQVTM and CDR2 ANQGSEA. The CDR3 nucleotides read TGCAGCGTTGAAACCGCCGAAGAGACTAGCGGAATGAATGAGCAGTTCTTC. Its protein product is CSVETAEETSGMNEQFF.

The rearrangement links TRBV6-5 to TRBJ2-1, with 9 bases matching TRBD2. The V and J ends lost 6 bases and 7 bases, in that order; junction bases with no gene match: 10. Germline loops: CDR1 MNHEY, CDR2 SVGAGI. The CDR3 runs 15 residues. The CDR3 coding sequence is TGTGCCAGCAGCCGAGGACTAGCGAGCGCAAATGAGCAGTTCTTC. Its translation: CASSRGLASANEQFF.

This clonotype turned up a few times. The rearrangement links TRBV11-2 to TRBJ1-1, with a tentative D call TRBD1 (6 bases). CDR3 length equals 14 residues. The germline gives CDR1 SGHAT, CDR2 FQNNGV. The germline V and J ends were trimmed by 5 bases and 7 bases, with 17 bases remaining between them. The CDR3 nucleotides are TGTGCCAGCAGCCCCGGGACAACGATCCTTGAAGCTTTCTTT. Translated, it gives CASSPGTTILEAFF.

The chain couples TRBV18 to TRBJ1-1; D perhaps matches TRBD1 (5 bases). CDR1 and CDR2 (germline): KGHSH, LQKENI. This CDR3 region has 15 residues. V lost 1 base to trimming and J lost 1 base, with 10 bases between them. The CDR3 DNA follows: TGTGCCAGCTCACCACAGGCGGGACGGAACACTGAAGCTTTCTTT. This sequence encodes CASSPQAGRNTEAFF. Complete variable domain (other parts from reference TRBV18 and TRBJ1-1): NAGVMQNPRHLVRRRGQEARLRCSPMKGHSHVYWYRQLPEEGLKFMVYLQKENIIDESGMPKERFSAEFPKEGPSILRIQQVVRGDSAAYFCASSPQAGRNTEAFFGQGTRLTVV.

The chain has TRBV28 and TRBJ2-2, with D tentatively TRBD1 (6 bases). From germline, CDR1 is MDHEN and CDR2 SYDVKM. Trimming took 4 bases from V and 6 from J, leaving 27 bases between them. The CDR3 has 19 amino acids. CDR3 amino acids: CASSSRTAPIASFSGELFF. The CDR3 region has the DNA TGTGCCAGCAGTTCGAGGACAGCCCCCATAGCCTCTTTCTCCGGGGAGCTGTTTTTT.

This clonotype has a handful of counts. This chain connects TRBV7-3 to TRBJ2-7; D perhaps matches TRBD1 (6 bases). The CDR3 loop spans 13 amino acids. Germline V lookup: CDR1 SGHTA, CDR2 FQGTGA. V lost 2 bases, J lost 6 bases, and 11 bases lay in between. The CDR3 reads CASSLHRDGEQYF. CDR3 in DNA: TGTGCCAGCAGCTTACACAGGGACGGCGAGCAGTACTTC.

The chain has TRBV14 and TRBJ2-1; D unclear. Trimming shortened V by 0 bases and J by 7 bases, and 10 bases separated the two germline ends. The CDR3 has 14 amino acids. Germline V lookup: CDR1 SGHDN, CDR2 FVKESK. Written as DNA, the CDR3 is TGTGCCAGCAGCCAAGATGTCCGGAGTAATGAGCAGTTCTTC. It codes for CASSQDVRSNEQFF.

This clonotype was observed a few times. The J gene is TRBJ1-6, the V gene TRBV9, with D possibly TRBD1 on 6 matching bases. Trimming left V 5 bases short and J 16 bases short, with 16 bases between. Germline CDR1 reads SGDLS; CDR2 reads YYNGEE. The CDR3 is made up of 12 amino acids. CDR3 DNA sequence: TGTGCCAGCAGTGGTCAGGGGTCTTCTCTCCACTTT. Translated, it gives CASSGQGSSLHF.

V is TRBV18 and J is TRBJ1-5, with TRBD1 matching 7 bases. Trimming removed 4 bases from V and 2 bases from J; junction bases left unmatched: 11. The CDR3 is 17 residues long. The germline V gene encodes CDR1 KGHSH and CDR2 LQKENI. The CDR3 sequence: CASSLAEQGYRNQPQHF. DNA of the CDR3: TGTGCCAGCTCACTAGCCGAACAGGGGTATCGCAATCAGCCCCAGCATTTT.

This chain uses TRBV20-1 with TRBJ2-7; D is possibly TRBD1 (5 bases). The CDR3 totals 12 residues. CDR1 DFQATT and CDR2 SNEGSKA come from the germline V gene (reference sequence). Between the trimmed V and J ends, which lost 7 bases and 3 bases, there was a span of 13 bases. This CDR3 is CSVGDSHYEQYF. The CDR3 nucleotides are TGCAGTGTTGGTGACAGTCACTACGAGCAGTACTTC.

The chain employs TRBV6-5 and TRBJ2-1, with TRBD1 matching over 10 bases. This CDR3 is built from 15 residues. Germline V gene data show CDR1 as MNHEY and CDR2 as SVGAGI. Losses at the gene ends were 5 bases for V and 4 bases for J; bases not matched to a gene: 5. CDR3 in DNA: TGTGCCAGCAGTACGGACAGGGGGGCTTACAATGAGCAGTTCTTC. It specifies CASSTDRGAYNEQFF.

This clonotype was counted ten times or more. This chain joins TRBV5-1 and TRBJ1-1; weak D call: TRBD1 (5 bases). Trimming left V 1 base short and J 1 base short, with 17 bases between. CDR1 and CDR2 from the germline V gene are SGHRS and YFSETQ. The CDR3 contains 17 residues. The CDR3 here is CASSLSAARTQNTEAFF. CDR3 coding DNA: TGCGCCAGCAGCTTGTCAGCGGCACGGACACAGAACACTGAAGCTTTCTTT.

The genes are TRBV12-3 or TRBV12-4 and TRBJ2-7; maybe TRBD2 (5 bases). V lost 6 bases and J lost 2, with 11 bases in between. The CDR3 loop spans 13 amino acids. This CDR3 reads CASSPDSTYEQYF. Here the CDR3 DNA reads TGTGCCAGCAGCCCGGACTCGACCTACGAGCAGTACTTC.

This chain connects TRBV9 to TRBJ2-7, with 7 nucleotides matching TRBD1. Per the germline V gene, CDR1 is SGDLS and CDR2 is YYNGEE. The CDR3 loop spans 14 amino acids. With V trimmed by 1 base and J by 2 bases, 3 bases remained unmatched. CDR3 sequence reads: CASSVQDRAYEQYF. The CDR3 DNA is TGTGCCAGCAGCGTACAAGACAGGGCCTACGAGCAGTACTTC. Full variable domain (outside the CDR3, taken from reference TRBV9 and TRBJ2-7): DSGVTQTPKHLITATGQRVTLRCSPRSGDLSVYWYQQSLDQGLQFLIQYYNGEERAKGNILERFSAQQFPDLHSELNLSSLELGDSALYFCASSVQDRAYEQYFGPGTRLTVT.

This sequence joins TRBV11-3 and TRBJ1-4, with a tentative D call TRBD1 (5 bases). Deletions cut 8 bases from V and 7 bases from J, with 14 bases between. The germline V gene has CDR1 SGHNT and CDR2 YENEEA. The CDR3 is 13 residues long. The CDR3 region has the DNA TGTGCCAGCCGGAGGGGCGCAGGTGAAAAACTGTTTTTT. This translates into CASRRGAGEKLFF. The full variable domain, completed using reference TRBV11-3 and TRBJ1-4, is EAGVVQSPRYKIIEKKQPVAFWCNPISGHNTLYWYLQNLGQGPELLIRYENEEAVDDSQLPKDRFSAERLKGVDSTLKIQPAELGDSAVYLCASRRGAGEKLFFGSGTQLSVL.

This chain joins TRBV7-6 and TRBJ1-3, with D unresolved. V lost 0 bases and J 4 bases, leaving 10 bases between the germline ends. The CDR3 is made up of 15 amino acids. Germline CDR1 SGHVS, CDR2 FNYEAQ. CDR3 sequence: CASSLAMAPGNTIYF. CDR3 coding DNA: TGTGCCAGCAGCTTAGCAATGGCGCCGGGAAACACCATATATTTT.

This clonotype was detected only a few times. The V gene is TRBV14, the J gene TRBJ2-2; D gene uncertain. The CDR3 covers 18 residues. Trimming shortened V by 1 base and J by 0 bases, and 15 bases separated the two germline ends. Germline V gene lookup returns CDR1 SGHDN and CDR2 FVKESK. The CDR3 loop is CASSQVSWGFPNTGELFF. The CDR3 region has the DNA TGTGCCAGCAGCCAAGTCTCCTGGGGATTCCCGAACACCGGGGAGCTGTTTTTT. Supplemented by reference TRBV14 and TRBJ2-2, the full variable domain reads EAGVTQFPSHSVIEKGQTVTLRCDPISGHDNLYWYRRVMGKEIKFLLHFVKESKQDESGMPNNRFLAERTGGTYSTLKVQPAELEDSGVYFCASSQVSWGFPNTGELFFGEGSRLTVL.

The CDR3 loop is CASRGTGSLGLGEQYF. CDR3 DNA sequence: TGTGCCAGCAGGGGGACAGGGTCCTTGGGACTGGGGGAGCAGTACTTC. The chain uses TRBV7-9 and TRBJ2-7; 9 bases are shared with TRBD1. The CDR3 has 16 residues. V trimming: 6 bases; J trimming: 7 bases; junction bases outside the gene matches: 16. CDR1 and CDR2 (germline): SEHNR, FQNEAQ (reference sequence).

J is TRBJ2-2 and V is TRBV6-2 or TRBV6-3; 7 bases match TRBD1. Germline assignment: CDR1 MNHEY and CDR2 SVGEGT. The CDR3 extends over 16 amino acids. The J segment lost 4 bases and the V segment lost 4 bases, leaving 9 bases of the junction unmatched. The CDR3 DNA is TGTGCCAGCAGTTTCAAAGTCGGGACAGCCACCGGGGAGCTGTTTTTT. This gives the protein CASSFKVGTATGELFF.

This clonotype was observed a few times. The chain couples TRBV5-1 to TRBJ2-3, with D perhaps matching TRBD1 or TRBD2 (6 bases each). Germline V CDR1 and CDR2: SGHRS, YFSETQ. V shed 0 bases and J shed 2 bases, with 13 bases lying between them. The CDR3 runs to 16 residues. Written as DNA, the CDR3 is TGCGCCAGCAGCTTGGATACCGGGGGCACCACAGATACGCAGTATTTT. It yields the protein CASSLDTGGTTDTQYF.

This clonotype was seen a few times. This chain connects TRBV7-2 to TRBJ2-1, with 16 bases lining up with TRBD2. From germline, CDR1 is SGHTA and CDR2 FQGNSA. The CDR3 totals 15 residues. The trim removed 5 bases at V and 9 bases at J, leaving 4 bases unmatched. CDR3 sequence reads: CASSQGLAGGREQFF. DNA of the CDR3: TGTGCCAGCAGCCAGGGACTAGCGGGAGGGCGTGAGCAGTTCTTC. The full variable domain, its missing parts supplied by reference TRBV7-2 and TRBJ2-1, is GAGVSQSPSNKVTEKGKDVELRCDPISGHTALYWYRQSLGQGLEFLIYFQGNSAPDKSGLPSDRFSAERTGGSVSTLTIQRTQQEDSAVYLCASSQGLAGGREQFFGPGTRLTVL.

The V gene is TRBV6-5, the J gene TRBJ2-1; 8 bases are a match to TRBD2. V shed 6 bases, J shed 6 bases, and the junction held 13 bases outside the gene matches. The germline V gene has CDR1 MNHEY and CDR2 SVGAGI. CDR3 length: 16 amino acids. As DNA, the CDR3 is TGTGCCAGCAGCTCCCCGGGGGGGCTAAACCTCAATGAGCAGTTCTTC. Amino acids: CASSSPGGLNLNEQFF.

This clonotype was detected a few times. This sequence joins TRBV4-1 and TRBJ2-1; 13 nucleotides line up with TRBD2. J gave up 5 bases and V 3 bases, and 4 bases lay outside the gene matches. Germline CDR1 MGHRA, CDR2 YSYEKL. This CDR3 spans 16 amino acids. The CDR3 region is CASSQSGLAGDNEQFF. The CDR3 DNA sequence: TGCGCCAGCAGCCAGTCCGGACTAGCGGGGGACAATGAGCAGTTCTTC.

This clonotype turned up a few times. The chain combines TRBV7-2 with TRBJ1-2; a possible D gene is TRBD1 (5 bases). The length of the CDR3 is 14 residues. CDR1 is SGHTA, CDR2 FQGNSA, per germline. Trimming shortened V by 3 bases and J by 8 bases, and 16 bases separated the two germline ends. The CDR3 protein is CASSLGQGRAGYTF. The CDR3, as DNA: TGTGCCAGCAGCTTGGGGCAGGGTAGGGCCGGCTACACCTTC.